Following are 6 T cell receptor beta chains from one sample sequenced in a study of Graves' ophthalmopathy and Graves' hyperthyroidism. RNA transcripts provided the template for amplifying TCR beta CDR3 regions. After a first-round RT-PCR with HTBI primers, a second-round multiplex PCR was run. TCRdb ran MiXCR on the multiplex PCR reads and lists one entry per CDR3 protein. The table records around 670,000 distinct CDR3 sequences, roughly 41% of them present only once. Sample: peripheral blood. These receptors were collected from an adult man with Graves' ophthalmopathy.

This clonotype was observed at least ten times. The chain combines TRBV7-9 with TRBJ1-5; weak D call: TRBD1 (6 bases). The germline V gene encodes CDR1 SEHNR and CDR2 FQNEAQ (reference sequence). Trimming stripped 5 bases from V and 1 base from J, with 12 bases between. The CDR3 is 15 amino acids. The CDR3 nucleotides are TGTGCCAGCAGCCTAGAGAGGGGGAGCAATCAGCCCCAGCATTTT. Translating it yields CASSLERGSNQPQHF.

V is TRBV9 and J is TRBJ1-2; 8 positions match TRBD1. This CDR3 has 15 amino acids. CDR1 and CDR2 (germline): SGDLS, YYNGEE. Trimming cost V 0 bases and J 7 bases; bases outside gene matches: 8. The CDR3 nucleotides are TGTGCCAGCAGCGTAGAGTCAGGGGGCCTGGGTGGCTACACCTTC. As protein: CASSVESGGLGGYTF.

Ten or more counts support this clonotype. The rearrangement joins TRBV15 to TRBJ1-3; 8 bases line up with TRBD1. CDR1 LNHNV and CDR2 YYDKDF come from the germline V gene (reference sequence). Trimming removed 4 bases from V and 2 bases from J; junction bases left unmatched: 7. The CDR3 loop spans 16 amino acids. CDR3 DNA: TGTGCCACCAGCACCGGGACAGGTTTTGCTGGAAACACCATATATTTT. Amino acids: CATSTGTGFAGNTIYF.

At least ten counts were recorded for this clonotype. The chain joins TRBV7-8 to TRBJ1-1; 7 bases line up with TRBD1. Germline V gives CDR1 SGHVS, CDR2 FQNEAQ. This CDR3 contains 15 residues. Trimming took 4 bases from V and 12 from J; bases not matched to a gene: 17. The chain's CDR3 is CASSSTGFAGPGTFF. CDR3 DNA: TGTGCCAGCAGCTCGACAGGGTTCGCAGGCCCCGGGACTTTCTTT.

The chain couples TRBV5-5 to TRBJ2-2; D possibly matches TRBD1 or TRBD2 (5 bases each). Germline V CDR1 and CDR2: SGHKS, YYEKEE (reference sequence). The CDR3 extends over 16 amino acids. Deletions cut 0 bases from V and 0 bases from J, with 9 bases between. The DNA for the CDR3 is TGTGCCAGCAGCTTGGCACGGGGCGCGAACACCGGGGAGCTGTTTTTT. Translated, it gives CASSLARGANTGELFF.

The J gene is TRBJ1-4, the V gene TRBV2; TRBD1 agrees at 8 bases. V shed 8 bases and J 8 bases; nucleotides not matched to a gene: 19. Germline lookup yields CDR1 SNHLY and CDR2 FYNNEI. The CDR3 extends over 17 amino acids. The CDR3 protein is CASSVQGALRLNEKLFF. CDR3 in DNA: TGTGCCAGCTCGGTTCAGGGGGCGCTGCGTTTGAACGAAAAACTGTTTTTT.